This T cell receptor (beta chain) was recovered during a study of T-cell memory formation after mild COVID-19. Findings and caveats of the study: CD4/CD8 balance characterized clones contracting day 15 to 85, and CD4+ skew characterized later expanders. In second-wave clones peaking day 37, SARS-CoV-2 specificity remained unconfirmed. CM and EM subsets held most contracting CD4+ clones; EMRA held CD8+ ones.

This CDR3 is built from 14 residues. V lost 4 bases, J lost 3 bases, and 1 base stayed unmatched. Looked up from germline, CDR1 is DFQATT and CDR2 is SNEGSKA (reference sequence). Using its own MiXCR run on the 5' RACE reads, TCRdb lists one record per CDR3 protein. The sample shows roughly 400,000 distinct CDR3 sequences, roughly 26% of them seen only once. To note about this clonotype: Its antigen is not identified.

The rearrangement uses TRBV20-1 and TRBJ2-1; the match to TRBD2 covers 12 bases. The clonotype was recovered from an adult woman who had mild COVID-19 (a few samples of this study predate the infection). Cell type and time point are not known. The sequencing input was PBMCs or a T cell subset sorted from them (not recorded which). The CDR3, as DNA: TGCAGTGCTACGACTAGCGGGGGCTACAATGAGCAGTTCTTC. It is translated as CSATTSGGYNEQFF.